Described below is a single T cell receptor beta chain sequence and its context. Its target is unknown. Oncomine TCR Beta short-read sequencing was applied to DNA from cultured CD4+ T cells. TCRdb processed the PCR reads anew with MiXCR; each CDR3 protein has one entry. Counted here are nearly 20,000 distinct CDR3 sequences, approximately 80% occurring once; the ten biggest clones make up about a sixth. The data are from a study of vaccination and CD4 T cells after COVID-19. Across the whole study: The stimulating agents, overlapping spike peptides, came from SARS-CoV-2, HCoV-NL63, HCoV-OC43 and HCoV-229E.

V lost 1 base and J 0 bases, leaving 5 bases between the germline ends. This CDR3 has 14 amino acids. The germline CDR1 and CDR2 sequences are KGHSH and LQKENI. Treatment given: approximately 10-day PBMC culture with coronavirus spike peptide pools or control peptides (ViraFEST assay). V and J are TRBV18 and TRBJ2-3; D uncertain. The source of this sequence is a human donor who received a COVID-19 vaccine. Sequenced here: CD4+ T cells from blood, cultured in vitro, sampled after SARS-CoV-2 vaccination. In DNA form, the CDR3 reads TGTGCCAGCTCACCACGGGGAAGCACAGATACGCAGTATTTT. It specifies CASSPRGSTDTQYF.